This is a list of T cell receptor beta chains from one sample in a study of blood T cell repertoires in COVID-19. Using immunoSEQ multiplex PCR, the repertoire was profiled, and TCRdb retains in-frame clones only, with some absent. The profile shows 95,000 or so clones, about 84% of them singletons. Material for sequencing was peripheral blood. The receptors shown here come from a human donor in a cohort sampled during active COVID-19. The CDR3 runs from the conserved cysteine through the conserved F or W. A D gene is named only where the DNA matches it firmly. Rows give clone size only sometimes, using once, few, many, or a class for an expanded clone.

>TRBJ2-1|TRBV5-1|.|TRBD2
TGCGCCAGCAGCTCCCTGACTAGCGGGAGCTACAATGAGCAGTTCTTC
CASSSLTSGSYNEQFF
>TRBJ2-1|TRBV9|.|.
TGTGCCAGCAGCCCTGGGAGCGCGGGTAATGAGCAGTTCTTC
CASSPGSAGNEQFF
>TRBJ2-1|TRBV19|.|TRBD2
TGTGCCAGCAGTACTAGCGGGAGCTCCTACAATGAGCAGTTCTTC
CASSTSGSSYNEQFF
>TRBJ2-7|TRBV13|.|TRBD2
TGTGCCAGCAGCTTAGGGGCAGGGATCTCACCGGGACTACATCCCTACGAGCAGTACTTC
CASSLGAGISPGLHPYEQYF
>TRBJ2-1|TRBV3-1/TRBV3-2|.|TRBD2
TGTGCCAGCAGCCAAGATTGGACTAGCGGGGGGCGGGATGAGCAGTTCTTC
CASSQDWTSGGRDEQFF
>TRBJ1-5|TRBV7-9|once|.
TGTGCCAGCAGCCGGGGTAGCGAGAATCAGCCCCAGCATTTT
CASSRGSENQPQHF
>TRBJ2-1|TRBV7-8|.|.
TGTGCCAGCAGCCCGAACCGGGACAATGAGCAGTTCTTC
CASSPNRDNEQFF
>TRBJ2-7|TRBV2|.|TRBD1
TGTGCCACCCGCGAAGGGACAGGGGCGACCTACGAGCAGTACTTC
CATREGTGATYEQYF
>TRBJ2-1|TRBV5-6|.|.
TGTGCCAGCAGCTTTGTGGACACCAAACCTGTCTTC
CASSFVDTKPVF
>TRBJ2-5|TRBV19|.|TRBD1
TGTGCCAGTAGTAGGGACAGGGGGCGGGGGGAGACCCAGTACTTC
CASSRDRGRGETQYF
>TRBJ2-1|TRBV11-3|few|.
TGTGCCAGCAGCTTAGGAGGGTCTAATGAGCAGTTCTTC
CASSLGGSNEQFF
>TRBJ2-7|TRBV10-3|.|TRBD2
TGTGCCATGGGGTCGGGGGGCTCCTACGAGCAGTACTTC
CAMGSGGSYEQYF
>TRBJ2-1|TRBV29-1|.|.
TGCAGCGTGACTTCGGACAGCTACAATGAGCAGTTCTTC
CSVTSDSYNEQFF
>TRBJ2-1|TRBV6-5|.|.
TGTGCCAGCAGATCGACAGGCTCCTACAATGAGCAGTTCTTC
CASRSTGSYNEQFF
>TRBJ2-5|TRBV18|.|.
TGTGCCAGCTCGACAGAAACTCAAGAGACCCAGTACTTC
CASSTETQETQYF
>TRBJ1-6|TRBV7-8|.|TRBD1
TGTGCCAGCAGCCAACCTCAGGGGGCCGCCTATAATTCACCCCTCCACTTT
CASSQPQGAAYNSPLHF
>TRBJ1-5|TRBV19|once|.
TGTGCCAGTAGTATAACCGCGGTTCAGCCCCAGCATTTT
CASSITAVQPQHF
>TRBJ1-2|TRBV18|.|TRBD1
TGTGCCAGCTCACCACCGACAGGGTCAAACTATGGCTACACCTTC
CASSPPTGSNYGYTF
>TRBJ2-7|TRBV28|.|.
TGTGCCAGCAGTTTGCCCCAACAGGGCGAATACGAGCAGTACTTC
CASSLPQQGEYEQYF
>TRBJ2-5|TRBV4-1|.|TRBD1
TGCGCCAGCAGCCAAGATGGGACAGGGGTGCGGGAGACCCAGTACTTC
CASSQDGTGVRETQYF
>TRBJ2-7|TRBV5-4|.|.
TGTGCCAGCAGCTTGGACAGGTACAGCGAGCAGTACTTC
CASSLDRYSEQYF
>TRBJ1-2|TRBV6-5|.|.
TGTGCCAGCAGTTACGACCTACAGGGACTATATGGCTACACCTTC
CASSYDLQGLYGYTF
>TRBJ1-1|TRBV15|.|.
TGTGCCACCAGCATAGGGACAAGGGGCACTGAAGCTTTCTTT
CATSIGTRGTEAFF
>TRBJ2-5|TRBV3-1/TRBV3-2|.|TRBD2
TGTGCCAGCAGCCCCCTGCGCGGGAGTAGGGCTGAGACCCAGTACTTC
CASSPLRGSRAETQYF
>TRBJ1-6|TRBV28|.|.
TGTGCCAGCAGAGGGGGGGGAGGATCCTATAATTCACCCCTCCACTTT
CASRGGGGSYNSPLHF
>TRBJ2-5|TRBV9|.|TRBD2
TGTGCCAGCAGCCCCCCGGGGGGGCCTCTCCAAGAGACCCAGTACTTC
CASSPPGGPLQETQYF
>TRBJ1-5|TRBV10-3|.|.
TGTGCCATCAGTGAGTCCGGACAGAGCAATCAGCCCCAGCATTTT
CAISESGQSNQPQHF
>TRBJ1-4|TRBV6-1|.|TRBD1
TGTGCCAGCAGTGACCAACGACAGGGCGGTTTTGAAAAACTGTTTTTT
CASSDQRQGGFEKLFF
>TRBJ1-1|TRBV25-1|.|.
TGTGCCAGCAGTGAATATGGGAAGGGAAGGGGCACTGAAGCTTTCTTT
CASSEYGKGRGTEAFF
>TRBJ2-7|TRBV19|.|TRBD2
TGTGCCAGTAGTATCTCAGCGGGAGGCAAAGAGCAGTACTTC
CASSISAGGKEQYF
>TRBJ1-1|TRBV3-1/TRBV3-2|.|TRBD1
TGTGCCAGCAGCCAGACAGGGACGGGTGAAGCTTTCTTT
CASSQTGTGEAFF
>TRBJ2-3|TRBV7-9|.|TRBD2
TGTGCCAACAGCTTAGAGAGGGGAGGGCCCACAGATACGCAGTATTTT
CANSLERGGPTDTQYF